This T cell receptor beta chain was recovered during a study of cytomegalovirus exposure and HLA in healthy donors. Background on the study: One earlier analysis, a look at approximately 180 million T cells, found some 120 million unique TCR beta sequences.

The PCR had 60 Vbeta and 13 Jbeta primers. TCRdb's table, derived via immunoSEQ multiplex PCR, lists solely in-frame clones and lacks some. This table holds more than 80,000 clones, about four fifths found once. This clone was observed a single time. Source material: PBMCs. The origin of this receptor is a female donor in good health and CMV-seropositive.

The CDR3 sequence is CASSLVLSVGLNQPQHF. The CDR3, as DNA: TGTGCCAGCAGCTTAGTCCTCTCCGTGGGACTTAATCAGCCCCAGCATTTT. The chain uses TRBV7-2 and TRBJ1-5; tentatively, D is TRBD1 (5 bases). The V end was cut by 1 base, the J end by 4 bases, with 17 bases between. The CDR3 length is 17 residues. The V gene's germline CDR1 is SGHTA and CDR2 FQGNSA. The full variable domain, rest sourced from reference TRBV7-2 and TRBJ1-5, is GAGVSQSPSNKVTEKGKDVELRCDPISGHTALYWYRQSLGQGLEFLIYFQGNSAPDKSGLPSDRFSAERTGGSVSTLTIQRTQQEDSAVYLCASSLVLSVGLNQPQHFGDGTRLSIL.